A selection of T cell receptor beta chains follows, all from one sample in a study of control samples from healthy donors and cancer patients. The protocol was immunoSEQ multiplex PCR, while the TCRdb copy is restricted to in-frame clones and leaves out a portion. The repertoire has 150,000 to 200,000 clones, 90% to 95% of them found once; the top ten carry roughly 1.3%. Sequencing input: blood. The receptors shown here come from a woman aged 18-29 years in good health. Both conserved end residues are part of each CDR3. D genes are given only for firm matches. Some rows have no size entry. The others give once, few or many, or a class for an expanded clone.

J | size | V | length | D | DNA | CDR3
TRBJ1-6 | - | TRBV6-5 | 13 | - | TGTGCCACTTGGGAGGGATTTAGTTCACCCCTCCACTTT | CATWEGFSSPLHF
TRBJ2-7 | - | TRBV10-2 | 11 | - | TGCGCCAGCAGTGGGTCCTACGAGCAGTACTTC | CASSGSYEQYF
TRBJ1-5 | few | TRBV24-1 | 13 | - | TGTGCCACCAGTGTGCAGGGAAATCAGCCCCAGCATTTT | CATSVQGNQPQHF
TRBJ2-7 | - | TRBV10-1 | 15 | TRBD1 | TGCGCCAGCAGTCCCGGGCAGGGGGTCTCCTACGAGCAGTACTTC | CASSPGQGVSYEQYF
TRBJ1-6 | - | TRBV15 | 15 | - | TGTGCCACCAGCAGAGATGGGACCGCTAATTCACCCCTCCACTTT | CATSRDGTANSPLHF
TRBJ1-6 | - | TRBV9 | 14 | - | TGTGCCAGCAGCGTAGGGGGGGCAGGCTCACCCCTCCACTTT | CASSVGGAGSPLHF
TRBJ2-7 | once | TRBV28 | 13 | TRBD1 | TGTGCCAGCAGTATAACAGGGGGAAGCGAGCAGTACTTC | CASSITGGSEQYF
TRBJ2-5 | - | TRBV7-2 | 16 | TRBD1 | TGTGCCAGCAGCTTAGCGACAGGGGGTAGGCGGGAGACCCAGTACTTC | CASSLATGGRRETQYF
TRBJ2-3 | - | TRBV4-3 | 14 | TRBD1 | TGCGCCAGCAGCCTGGGACAGCGCACAGATACGCAGTATTTT | CASSLGQRTDTQYF
TRBJ1-1 | - | TRBV5-4 | 15 | - | TGTGCCAGCAGCCCCCGGGGAGTAGGGGACACTGAAGCTTTCTTT | CASSPRGVGDTEAFF
TRBJ2-1 | - | TRBV6-5 | 15 | - | TGTGCCAGCAGACCCGACACGAGCTCCTACAATGAGCAGTTCTTC | CASRPDTSSYNEQFF
TRBJ1-3 | - | TRBV12-5 | 17 | TRBD1 | TGTGCTAGTGGCTCTCCTCTCCTCATGACAGGGGGAAACACCATATATTTT | CASGSPLLMTGGNTIYF
TRBJ2-7 | - | TRBV12-5 | 14 | TRBD1 | TGTGCTAGTGGTATACAGGGGGCTGTTTACGAGCAGTACTTC | CASGIQGAVYEQYF
TRBJ1-1 | - | TRBV6-2/TRBV6-3 | 16 | TRBD1 | TGTGCCAGCAGTTACCCCCCAGGGGGGGGCAGCACTGAAGCTTTCTTT | CASSYPPGGGSTEAFF
TRBJ1-2 | - | TRBV2 | 13 | - | TGTGCCAGCAAAGGGGGACGGCCCCTAGGCTACACCTTC | CASKGGRPLGYTF
TRBJ1-2 | - | TRBV2 | 18 | TRBD1 | TGTGCCAGCAGTGAAGCCCAGGGACAGTCAGATACTAACTATGGCTACACCTTC | CASSEAQGQSDTNYGYTF